This note documents a single T cell receptor (beta chain) sequence. The target antigen is unknown. Using a J-beta primer mix together with a sample-barcoded 5' primer, a second PCR was run for about 6 to 11 cycles. TCRdb ran MiXCR on the 5' RACE reads and lists one entry per CDR3 protein. The sample contains around 1.7 million distinct CDR3 sequences, roughly 30% of which appear only once. This sample is part of a study of blood T cells in healthy people across ages. Study observations and caveats: Whereas aged donors had fewer naive CD4+ cells, long-lived donors had more of them and higher diversity. In older individuals, TCR beta diversity per million T cells was lower, falling roughly linearly with age. Naive and antigen-experienced cells were not separated, limiting conclusive comparison.

V shed 2 bases and J 7 bases; nucleotides not matched to a gene: 8. CDR1 and CDR2 (germline): SGHRS, YFSETQ. The CDR3 is 14 residues long. Sequencing used blood. The receptor's source is a woman aged 25 to 45 in good health. The genes are TRBV5-1 and TRBJ1-1; 7 positions match TRBD1. The CDR3, as DNA: TGCGCCAGCAGCTTCAACAGGGGAAGATTTGAAGCTTTCTTT. Protein product: CASSFNRGRFEAFF.